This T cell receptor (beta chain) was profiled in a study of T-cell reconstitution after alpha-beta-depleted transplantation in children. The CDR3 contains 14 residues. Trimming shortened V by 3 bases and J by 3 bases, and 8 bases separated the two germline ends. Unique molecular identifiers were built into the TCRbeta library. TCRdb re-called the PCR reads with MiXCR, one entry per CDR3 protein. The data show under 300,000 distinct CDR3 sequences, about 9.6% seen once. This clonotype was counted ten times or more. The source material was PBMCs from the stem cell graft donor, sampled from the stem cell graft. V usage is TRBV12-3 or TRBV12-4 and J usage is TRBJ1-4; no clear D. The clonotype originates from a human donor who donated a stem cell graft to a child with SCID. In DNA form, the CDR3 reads TGTGCCAGCAGTTTTTTGGACGCTAATGAAAAACTGTTTTTT. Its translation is CASSFLDANEKLFF.